This TCR beta chain was profiled in a study of cytomegalovirus exposure and HLA in healthy donors. In the study overall: From donors who were HLA-typed, an early data release held around 80 million unique TCRs.

As regards this clone: Its antigen is unknown.

Study results and caveats: Later genetic work tied a missense DCLRE1C variant to beta-chain V and J trimming. In an earlier analysis, most TCR beta V segments were productive about 87% or about 30% of the time.

Researchers ran the PCR with 60 Vbeta and 13 Jbeta primers. The repertoire was sequenced with immunoSEQ multiplex PCR; TCRdb's copy has only in-frame clones and lacks some. This table holds around 170,000 clones, around 77% found once. Healthy bone marrow donors made up the donors. The CDR3 runs 16 residues. Germline loops: CDR1 GTSNPN, CDR2 SVGIG (reference sequence). Sequencing was done on a sample of PBMCs. This chain connects TRBV30 to TRBJ2-5; TRBD1 matches at 12 bases. The J call is uncertain, as TRBJ2-7 better fits the DNA end. This TCR came from a woman under 40 in good health and CMV-seronegative. Written as DNA, the CDR3 is TGTGCCTGGGAGGGGGTGCCGGGACAGGGGGCTTACGAGCAGTACTTC. Its protein is CAWEGVPGQGAYEQYF.